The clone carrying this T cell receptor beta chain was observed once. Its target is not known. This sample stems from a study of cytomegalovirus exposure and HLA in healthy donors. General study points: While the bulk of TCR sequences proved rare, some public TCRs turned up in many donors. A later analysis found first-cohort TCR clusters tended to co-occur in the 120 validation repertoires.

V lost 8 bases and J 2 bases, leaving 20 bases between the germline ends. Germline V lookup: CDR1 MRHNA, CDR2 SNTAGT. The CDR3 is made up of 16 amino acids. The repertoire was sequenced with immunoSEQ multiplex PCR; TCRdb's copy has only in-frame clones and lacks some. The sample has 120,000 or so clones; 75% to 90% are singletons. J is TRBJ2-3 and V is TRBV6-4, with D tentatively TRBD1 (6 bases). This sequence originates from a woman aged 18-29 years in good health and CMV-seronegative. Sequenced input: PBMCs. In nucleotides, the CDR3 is TGTGCCAGCCCAAACTCAAGGACAGCGGACACAGATACGCAGTATTTT. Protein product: CASPNSRTADTDTQYF.